This T cell receptor beta chain was captured in a study of blood T cells in healthy people across ages. Each individual donor underwent a draw of approximately 9.8 milliliters of peripheral blood. Extraction yielded at least 6 micrograms of total RNA per sample. This CDR3 is 16 amino acids long. V was cut by 5 bases and J by 7 bases, with 21 bases left in between. The germline gives CDR1 SEHNR, CDR2 FQNEAQ (reference sequence). Through a sample-barcoded 5' primer and a J-beta primer mix, a second PCR was run for about 6 to 11 cycles. TCRdb called the 5' RACE reads again in MiXCR, with one record for every CDR3 protein. This sample has 1.5 million to 2 million distinct CDR3 sequences, with about 30% found just once.

This receptor was identified in a woman aged 25-40 years in good health. Sample: blood. The chain links TRBV7-9 to TRBJ2-1; TRBD1 or TRBD2 may be the D gene (6 bases each). CDR3 loop: CASSPRAGQGRNEQFF. The DNA for the CDR3 is TGTGCCAGCAGCCCCAGGGCGGGGCAGGGGAGGAATGAGCAGTTCTTC. Complete variable domain (other parts from reference TRBV7-9 and TRBJ2-1): DTGVSQNPRHKITKRGQNVTFRCDPISEHNRLYWYRQTLGQGPEFLTYFQNEAQLEKSRLLSDRFSAERPKGSFSTLEIQRTEQGDSAMYLCASSPRAGQGRNEQFFGPGTRLTVL.